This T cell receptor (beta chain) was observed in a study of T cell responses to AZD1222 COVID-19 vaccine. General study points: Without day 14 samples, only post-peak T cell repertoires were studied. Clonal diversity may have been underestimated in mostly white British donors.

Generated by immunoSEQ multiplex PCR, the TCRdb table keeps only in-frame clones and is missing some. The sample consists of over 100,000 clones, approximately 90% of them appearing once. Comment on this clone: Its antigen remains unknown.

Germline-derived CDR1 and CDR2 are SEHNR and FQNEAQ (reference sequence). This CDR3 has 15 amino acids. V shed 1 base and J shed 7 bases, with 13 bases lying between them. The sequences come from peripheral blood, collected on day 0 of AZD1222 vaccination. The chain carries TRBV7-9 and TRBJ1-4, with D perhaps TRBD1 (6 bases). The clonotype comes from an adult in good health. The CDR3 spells CASSLVIGGLEKLFF. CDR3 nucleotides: TGTGCCAGCAGCTTAGTCATCGGGGGGCTTGAAAAACTGTTTTTT.